The rows below give T cell receptor beta chains drawn from one sample of a study of human T cells and chemical hapten exposure. TCRdb ran MiXCR on the RACE reads and lists one entry per CDR3 protein. The table records around 200,000 distinct CDR3 sequences, under 25% of them present only once. The sequencing used whole blood, collected in connection with sensitization to the hapten diphenylcyclopropenone (DPC). These TCRs come from a woman between 40 and 50 years old with alopecia areata. Some clones in this sample may be carry-over from other donors' samples. CDR3s include the opening cysteine and the closing phenylalanine or tryptophan. A D gene is named only where the DNA matches it firmly. Not every row has a clone size; where given, it reads once, few, many or a size class.

V: TRBV2
size: -
D: -
J: TRBJ1-4
DNA: TGTGCCAGTCATTTTCAGGGAACTGGGGAAAAACTGTTTTTT
CDR3: CASHFQGTGEKLFF

V: TRBV6-5
size: few
D: -
J: TRBJ2-2
DNA: TGTGCCAGCAGTTACACCCCTTACACCGGGGAGCTGTTTTTT
CDR3: CASSYTPYTGELFF

V: TRBV29-1
size: many
D: -
J: TRBJ2-1
DNA: TGCAGCGTTGACTCCCGGGGCCAGATGGTGTATGAGCAGTTCTTC
CDR3: CSVDSRGQMVYEQFF

V: TRBV7-9
size: few
D: -
J: TRBJ2-5
DNA: TGTGCCAGCAGCTTGGACTCTCAGTACTTC
CDR3: CASSLDSQYF

V: TRBV4-3
size: many
D: -
J: TRBJ1-2
DNA: TGCGCCAGCAGCCAAGAGACAGGCTATGGCTACACCTTC
CDR3: CASSQETGYGYTF

V: TRBV29-1
size: few
D: -
J: TRBJ2-1
DNA: TGCAGCGTTGAAGATGTATGGAATGAGCAGTTCTTC
CDR3: CSVEDVWNEQFF

V: TRBV29-1
size: -
D: -
J: TRBJ2-5
DNA: TGCAGCGTTGTAGGGGGGAGGGCCCGAGAGACCCAGTACTTC
CDR3: CSVVGGRARETQYF

V: TRBV2
size: -
D: TRBD1
J: TRBJ2-1
DNA: TGTGCCAGCCTGCGGGACAGGTACAATGAGCAGTTCTTC
CDR3: CASLRDRYNEQFF

V: TRBV21-1
size: -
D: -
J: TRBJ2-5
DNA: TGTGCCAGCAGCAAAGCGCACGGGGGTGAGAAGACCCAGTACTTC
CDR3: CASSKAHGGEKTQYF

V: TRBV5-5
size: -
D: -
J: TRBJ1-2
DNA: TGTGCCAGCAGCTTGGTTCCGACAGACGCGCGCGGCTACACCTTC
CDR3: CASSLVPTDARGYTF

V: TRBV7-2
size: many
D: TRBD1
J: TRBJ1-5
DNA: TGTGCCAGCAGCTTATATGACAGGGGCCCCTGGAGCAATCAGCCCCAGCATTTT
CDR3: CASSLYDRGPWSNQPQHF

V: TRBV29-1
size: -
D: -
J: TRBJ2-7
DNA: TGCAGCGTCCGGGACCCGTCCTACGAGCAGTACTTC
CDR3: CSVRDPSYEQYF

V: TRBV29-1
size: few
D: TRBD1
J: TRBJ2-5
DNA: TGCAGCGTTGGTCCAGGGGGACAGACCCAGTACTTC
CDR3: CSVGPGGQTQYF

V: TRBV7-9
size: few
D: TRBD2
J: TRBJ2-1
DNA: TGTGCCAGCAGCTTAGTAAGCGGGAGCTCCTACAATGAGCAGTTCTTC
CDR3: CASSLVSGSSYNEQFF

V: TRBV2
size: -
D: -
J: TRBJ2-1
DNA: TGTGCGACCAGCGGCGCCGGGACCCGTGAGCAGTTCTTC
CDR3: CATSGAGTREQFF

V: TRBV29-1
size: few
D: -
J: TRBJ1-6
DNA: TGCAGCGGGCTGCAGGGTAGCGATAATTCACCCCTCCACTTT
CDR3: CSGLQGSDNSPLHF

V: TRBV7-2
size: -
D: TRBD1
J: TRBJ2-5
DNA: TGTGCCAGCAGCTTACCGGACAGGGAGGTACAAGAGACCCAGTACTTC
CDR3: CASSLPDREVQETQYF

V: TRBV6-1
size: -
D: TRBD1
J: TRBJ2-7
DNA: TGTGCCAGCAAGCTTGCCGGGACAGTGTACGAGCAGTACTTC
CDR3: CASKLAGTVYEQYF

V: TRBV18
size: few
D: TRBD1
J: TRBJ1-2
DNA: TGTGCCAGCTCACAGGCGACAGGGCCCTCTTATGGCTACACCTTC
CDR3: CASSQATGPSYGYTF

V: TRBV10-2
size: few
D: -
J: TRBJ2-3
DNA: TGCGCCAGCAGTGCGGCAGGCAGCACAGATACGCAGTATTTT
CDR3: CASSAAGSTDTQYF

V: TRBV7-2
size: few
D: TRBD2
J: TRBJ2-7
DNA: TGTGCCAGCAGCTTAGTTTGGCGGGGGGACGAGCAGTACTTC
CDR3: CASSLVWRGDEQYF

V: TRBV20-1
size: -
D: TRBD2
J: TRBJ2-4
DNA: TGCAGTGCTAGAGATATCTACGGGAGGGAGTACATTCAGTACTTC
CDR3: CSARDIYGREYIQYF

V: TRBV9
size: few
D: TRBD2
J: TRBJ2-1
DNA: TGTGCCAGCAGCGTAGAACTAGCGGGAGGCAATGAGCAGTTCTTC
CDR3: CASSVELAGGNEQFF

V: TRBV7-2
size: -
D: TRBD2
J: TRBJ2-5
DNA: TGTGCCAGCAGCTTATCCCCTAGCGGGCAAGAGACCCAGTACTTC
CDR3: CASSLSPSGQETQYF

V: TRBV6-1
size: -
D: -
J: TRBJ2-2
DNA: TGTGCCAGCAGTGAAAGGCAGAGAGGCACCGGGGAGCTGTTTTTT
CDR3: CASSERQRGTGELFF

V: TRBV7-3
size: -
D: TRBD2
J: TRBJ2-5
DNA: TGTGCCAGCAGCTTAAATGGCGGGGGTGAAGAGACCCAGTACTTC
CDR3: CASSLNGGGEETQYF

V: TRBV10-3
size: few
D: TRBD2
J: TRBJ2-3
DNA: TGTGCCATCAGTGAACTAGCGGGGGATCACAATACGCAGTATTTT
CDR3: CAISELAGDHNTQYF

V: TRBV4-1
size: few
D: TRBD1
J: TRBJ1-6
DNA: TGCGCCAGCAGCCAAGTAACCCAGGGGGGCAATTCACCCCTCCACTTT
CDR3: CASSQVTQGGNSPLHF

V: TRBV12-3/TRBV12-4
size: many
D: -
J: TRBJ1-5
DNA: TGTGCCAGCAGTTTCAGGGCGGAAGGCAATCAGCCCCAGCATTTT
CDR3: CASSFRAEGNQPQHF

V: TRBV28
size: -
D: -
J: TRBJ2-4
DNA: TGTGCCAGCAGTTTTGCCCGGGGCCGGGGGAACATTCAGTACTTC
CDR3: CASSFARGRGNIQYF

V: TRBV29-1
size: many
D: -
J: TRBJ1-3
DNA: TGCAGCGTGGGCCACGGGGGTTCCGGAAACACCATATATTTT
CDR3: CSVGHGGSGNTIYF

V: TRBV7-2
size: -
D: -
J: TRBJ2-5
DNA: TGTGCCAGCAGCTTACACTTAGCAGCTCAAGAGACCCAGTACTTC
CDR3: CASSLHLAAQETQYF